Reported below is one TCR beta chain. There is no known antigen for this receptor. Compared with germline, one end of the junction differs, possibly owing to a read error. The data were taken from a study of blood T cells in healthy people across ages (dated by TCRdb to about 2015). About the full investigation: In model experiments, roughly one uniquely barcoded TCR beta cDNA molecule per two T cells was captured by template switching. The study analyzed two additional independent replicas of 1 million unique cDNA reads from the same blood draw for two donors, one aged 18 to 30 and one aged 80 or older. The study measured age-related changes in TCR beta repertoire diversity using deep sequencing normalized with unique cDNA molecular identifiers. The donors were split into four age groups: young (average around 15 years), middle-aged (more than 35), aged (approximately 59) and long-lived (roughly 88).

Library preparation employed 5' RACE. The instrument was an Illumina HiSeq 2500. A second about 7 to 11 cycle PCR used a sample-barcoded 5' primer and a J-beta primer mix. A unique molecular identifier was introduced onto each TCR beta cDNA molecule by a template-switch 5' adaptor carrying 12 random nucleotides. At least 2.5 million CDR3-containing paired-end reads were obtained from each sample. First-strand cDNA was synthesized from all RNA with the Mint cDNA synthesis kit, primed by a TRBC-specific oligonucleotide. Following uracil-DNA glycosylase treatment, a first 18-cycle PCR with universal primers M1SS and BC2_uni_R was performed on all cDNA. Concerning the study's data processing: For normalization, 1 million high-quality reads were randomly selected from each sample, with every read carrying a distinct molecular identifier. Instead of being binned into consensus sequences, reads with shared molecular identifiers were discarded. CDR3 identification, clonotype clustering and error correction used MiTCR with a Q25 quality threshold and the strictest error-elimination algorithm. Lower-bound total TCR beta diversity was estimated with a nonparametric unseen species model using Euler transformation. TCRdb reworked the public reads: Q25 trimming with fastp, MiXCR clone assembly, productive beta chains retained. Records with the same CDR3 protein are collapsed into one entry carrying the most frequent genes and DNA. The V and J calls reflect TCRdb's pipeline rather than the authors' work. Within this sample are hundreds of thousands of distinct CDR3 sequences, with around 25% of them counted one time only. 9.4% of the sample belongs to the ten largest clones.

Study-wide findings and limitations: The CMV infection status of donors was not known, potentially confounding age-related changes in expanded clonotypes. Conclusive comparison of naive and antigen-experienced compartments was prevented by the profiling of bulk unsorted PBMCs. The percentage of naive T cells measured by flow cytometry correlated strongly with observed TCR beta diversity. Total diversity estimates from one million sequenced T cells were considered lower bounds and underestimates. Observed TCR beta diversity per million T cells fell roughly linearly with age, and a significant reduction was already apparent by age around 40. Compared with the aged group, the long-lived group had more naive CD4+ T cells, fewer expanded clones and increased TCR diversity, suggesting age selection.

From cysteine to phenylalanine, the CDR3 is 15 amino acids long. Only CDR3 DNA remains: 45 bases, in frame from the first base. Via the germline V gene (reference sequence), CDR1 is SSHAT and CDR2 FNYEAQ. Donors were 35 to 40 systemically healthy Caucasian individuals from Russia aged roughly 6 to 95 years. Ten milliliters of peripheral blood were drawn from each donor into EDTA-treated Vacutainer tubes. Ficoll-Paque density-gradient centrifugation was used to isolate PBMCs, with at least 6 million per sample. Trizol reagent was used to extract total RNA from the PBMCs, yielding at least 5 micrograms per sample. Naive CD45RAhigh/CD27high T cell percentages were measured by flow cytometry on a PBMC aliquot from every donor. This sample also belongs to another study, concerning T cells of mothers and their children. The second study reports: The donors were nine systemically healthy Caucasian individuals, made up of three mothers and their six children. cDNA synthesis used all of the extracted RNA, with 1.5 ug of RNA in each 15 ul reaction. In the second PCR, the M1S primer introduced both the sample barcodes and 2-4 random nucleotides. More than 8 million TCR beta CDR3 reads were obtained from each mother, and about 3 million reads were obtained from each child. Thymic selection shapes the output of TCR recombination in a similar way in related and unrelated pairs, and inherited differences have a minor effect. Normalized repertoire overlap was always slightly but never significantly higher in related than unrelated mother-child pairs. With a sensitivity of about 100 clones per million clonotypes, no persistent microchimeric T cell clones were detected. The study used deep NGS to compare TCR beta repertoires of mothers and children, seeking features distinguishing related mother-child pairs from unrelated individuals. Mothers averaged roughly 40 +/- 4 years of age and children averaged around 10 +/- 4 years. Libraries were sequenced on Illumina HiSeq 2000 with 100+100 nt paired-end reads after adapter ligation with NEBNext reagents. To prevent cross-contamination, the mother and child libraries were prepared one month apart and sequenced in separate runs. For each donor, somewhere between roughly 450,000 and 2,000,000 distinct TCR beta clonotypes were identified. Naive TCR beta clonotypes were estimated from low-frequency clonotypes matched to each donor's FACS-determined naive share, without sorting.

The chain is encoded by TRBV7-7 joined to TRBJ2-3; 5 matching bases give a weak D call of TRBD1. The receptor's source is a boy between 10 and 17 years old in good health. Sequences were obtained from blood. The CDR3 amino acid sequence is: CASSPQGTTLDTQYF. The DNA sequence is as follows: TGTGCTAGCAGCCCCCAGGGTACTACCCTTGATACGCAGTATTTT.